The T cell receptor (beta chain) described here comes from a study of post-analysis software for immune sequencing data. Overall study results and limits: When patients were compared with controls, a handful of TRBV segments were more frequent, TRBV5-6, TRBV5-1 and TRBV20-1 among them. The normalized Chao1 diversity of multiple sclerosis patients was significantly lower than that of controls.

A word on this clonotype: Its antigen is unidentified.

Germline-derived CDR1 and CDR2 are GTSNPN and SVGIG (reference sequence). The CDR3 totals 15 residues. Deletions cut 1 base from V and 6 bases from J, with 15 bases between. Each TCR beta cDNA library carried unique molecular identifiers. One entry per CDR3 protein results from TCRdb running MiXCR on the PCR reads. The sample records roughly 800,000 distinct CDR3 sequences, roughly half being singletons. The sequencing sample was made of blood. V is TRBV30 and J is TRBJ1-4; a possible D gene is TRBD1 (6 bases). The receptor's source is a girl aged 5 to 17 with multiple sclerosis. The CDR3: CAWSGGTGLHEKLFF. Here the CDR3 DNA reads TGTGCCTGGAGTGGGGGAACAGGGTTGCATGAAAAACTGTTTTTT.